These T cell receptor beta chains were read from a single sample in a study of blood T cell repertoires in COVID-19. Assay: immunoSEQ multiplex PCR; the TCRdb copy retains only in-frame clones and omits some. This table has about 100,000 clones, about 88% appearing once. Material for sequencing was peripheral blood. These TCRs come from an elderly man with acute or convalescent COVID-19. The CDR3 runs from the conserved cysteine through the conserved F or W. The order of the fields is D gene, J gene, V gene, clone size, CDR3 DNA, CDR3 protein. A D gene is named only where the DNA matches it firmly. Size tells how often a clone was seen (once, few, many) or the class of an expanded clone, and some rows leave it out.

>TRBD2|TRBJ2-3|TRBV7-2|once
TGTGCCAGCAGCTTACCAGCGGGAGAGGACCAAGATACGCAGTATTTT
CASSLPAGEDQDTQYF
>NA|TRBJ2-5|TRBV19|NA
TGTGCCAGTAGTATAAGGACTACCGGGACCCAGTACTTC
CASSIRTTGTQYF
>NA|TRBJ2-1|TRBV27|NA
TGTGCCAGCAGCCCTTTGGGAGAGCCCCGCAATGAGCAGTTCTTC
CASSPLGEPRNEQFF
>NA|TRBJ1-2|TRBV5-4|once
TGTGCCAGCCGCGACAATAACTATGGCTACACCTTC
CASRDNNYGYTF
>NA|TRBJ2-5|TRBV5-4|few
TGTGCCAGCAGCTTGGGGGGCCTCACCCAGTACTTC
CASSLGGLTQYF
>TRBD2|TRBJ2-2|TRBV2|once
TGTGCCAGCAGATGGTCCGGGACTAGCGTTTCCGGGGAGCTGTTTTTT
CASRWSGTSVSGELFF
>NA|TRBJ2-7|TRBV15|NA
TGTGCCACCAGCAGCCTGCCGACTCTACACGAGCAGTACTTC
CATSSLPTLHEQYF
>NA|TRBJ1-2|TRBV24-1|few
TGTGCCACCAGTGATGGGGGACACAACTATGGCTACACCTTC
CATSDGGHNYGYTF
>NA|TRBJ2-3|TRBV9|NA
TGTGCCAGCAGCTTGAGGCAGGGGACAGATACGCAGTATTTT
CASSLRQGTDTQYF
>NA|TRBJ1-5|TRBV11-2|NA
TGTGCCAGCAGCCTAGACGCGGGCAATCAGCCCCAGCATTTT
CASSLDAGNQPQHF
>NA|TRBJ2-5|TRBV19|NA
TGTGCCAGTAGTATGAGGCTAGCAGAGACCCAGTACTTC
CASSMRLAETQYF
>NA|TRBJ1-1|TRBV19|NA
TGTGCCAGTAGTATAAAGGGAGATTGGGGAACTGAAGCTTTCTTT
CASSIKGDWGTEAFF
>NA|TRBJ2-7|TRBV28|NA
TGTGCCAGCACCCCCCCCAGTACGAGGGAGCAGTACTTC
CASTPPSTREQYF
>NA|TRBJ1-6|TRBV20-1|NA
TGCAGTGCTAGTGCCGGGGGGTGGGCTGGGAGCTCCTATAATTCACCCCTCCACTTT
CSASAGGWAGSSYNSPLHF
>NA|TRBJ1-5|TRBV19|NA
TGTGCCAGTAGACCAGACAGCAAGAATCAGCCCCAGCATTTT
CASRPDSKNQPQHF
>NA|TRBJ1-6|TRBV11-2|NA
TGTGCCAGCAGCCGTCTACAGGGTGACCATAATTCACCCCTCCACTTT
CASSRLQGDHNSPLHF
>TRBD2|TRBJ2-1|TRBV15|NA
TGTGCCACCAGCTTGACTAGCGGGTCCGCCTACAATGAGCAGTTCTTC
CATSLTSGSAYNEQFF
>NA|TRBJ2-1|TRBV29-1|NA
TGCAGCGTGGACCTCAAGGGGGATGAGCAGTTCTTC
CSVDLKGDEQFF
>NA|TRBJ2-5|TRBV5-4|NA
TGTGCCAGCAGCGTGATAGGCGGAGGAGAGACCCAGTACTTC
CASSVIGGGETQYF
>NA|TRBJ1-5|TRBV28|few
TGTGCCAGCAGGACGGGGAATCAGCCCCAGCATTTT
CASRTGNQPQHF
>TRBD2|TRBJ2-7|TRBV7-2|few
TGTGCCAGCAGCCCTACCGGGACTAGCGGGAGGAGCCGCTACGAGCAGTACTTC
CASSPTGTSGRSRYEQYF
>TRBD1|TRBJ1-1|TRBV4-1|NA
TGCGCCAGCAGCCAAGCCGGACGCGGGACAGGGGACCCAGGAGCTTTCTTT
CASSQAGRGTGDPGAFF
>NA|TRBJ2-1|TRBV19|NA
TGTGCCAGCAGTGACCCCTCTAGCCCGGTTAGCGCTTCCTACAATGAGCAGTTCTTC
CASSDPSSPVSASYNEQFF
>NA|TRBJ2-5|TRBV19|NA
TGTGCCAGTAGTATGGGGACAAGGGAGACCCAGTACTTC
CASSMGTRETQYF
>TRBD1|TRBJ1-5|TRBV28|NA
TGTGCCAGCAGTTTCCGGCAGGACAGGGGTCGGGGTCAGCCCCAGCATTTT
CASSFRQDRGRGQPQHF
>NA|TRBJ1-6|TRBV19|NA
TGTGCCAGTAGTCGGGCAGGGGATTCACCCCTCCACTTT
CASSRAGDSPLHF
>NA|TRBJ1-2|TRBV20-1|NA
TGCAGTGCTAGTCCCAGGGGTTATGGCTACACCTTC
CSASPRGYGYTF
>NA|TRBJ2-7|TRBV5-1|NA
TGCGCCAGCAGCTTGCGACCGAGGTACGAGCAGTACTTC
CASSLRPRYEQYF
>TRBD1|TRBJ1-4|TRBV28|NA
TGTGCCAGCAGTGAGACAGGGGGTGCTGAAAAACTGTTTTTT
CASSETGGAEKLFF
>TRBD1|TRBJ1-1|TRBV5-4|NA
TGTGCCAGCAGCTTGAGAACGGGACAGGGTACTGAAGCTTTCTTT
CASSLRTGQGTEAFF
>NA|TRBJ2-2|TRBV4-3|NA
TGCGCCAGCAGCCCCCAGGAGGACTTCGTTGGGGAGCTGTTTTTT
CASSPQEDFVGELFF
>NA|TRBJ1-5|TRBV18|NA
TGTGCCAGCTCACTGAGCAGGGCCGGCGATCAGCCCCAGCATTTT
CASSLSRAGDQPQHF
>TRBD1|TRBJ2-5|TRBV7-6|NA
TGTGCCAGCAGCCCCCTGGCAGGGGGAGTAGAAGAGACCCAGTACTTC
CASSPLAGGVEETQYF
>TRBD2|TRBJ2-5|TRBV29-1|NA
TGCAGCGTCTATAAAATCGGGACTAGGACACACCAAGAGACCCAGTACTTC
CSVYKIGTRTHQETQYF
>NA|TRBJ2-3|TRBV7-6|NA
TGTGCCAGCAGCCCCCGTGGGCCAGGCACAGATACGCAGTATTTT
CASSPRGPGTDTQYF
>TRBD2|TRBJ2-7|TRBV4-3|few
TGCGCCAGCAGCCCTACGCTAGCGGGATCATCTGAGCAGTACTTC
CASSPTLAGSSEQYF
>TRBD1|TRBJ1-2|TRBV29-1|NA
TGCAGCGCCGGGACAGCTAACTATGGCTACACCTTC
CSAGTANYGYTF
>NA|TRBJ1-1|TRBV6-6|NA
TGTGCCAGCAGCCCCGGTTCTGAAGCTTTCTTT
CASSPGSEAFF
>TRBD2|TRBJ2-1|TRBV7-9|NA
TGTGCCAGCAGCTTAGCAAACGCGGGGGTTGAGCAGTTCTTC
CASSLANAGVEQFF
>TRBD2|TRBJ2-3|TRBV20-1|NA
TGCAGTGCTAGTGGCGGGAGCCAATGGGATACGCAGTATTTT
CSASGGSQWDTQYF
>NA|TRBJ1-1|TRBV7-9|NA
TGTGCCAGCAGCGGGGCAGCGAACACTGAAGCTTTCTTT
CASSGAANTEAFF